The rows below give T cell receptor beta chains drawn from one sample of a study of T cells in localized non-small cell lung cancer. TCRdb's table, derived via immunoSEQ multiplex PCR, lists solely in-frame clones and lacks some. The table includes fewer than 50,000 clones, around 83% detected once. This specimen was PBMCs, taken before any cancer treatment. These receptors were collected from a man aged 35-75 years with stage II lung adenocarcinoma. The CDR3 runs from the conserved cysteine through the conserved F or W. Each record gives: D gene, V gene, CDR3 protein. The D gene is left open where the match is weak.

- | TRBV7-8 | CASRKLRGRNTGELFF
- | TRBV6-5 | CASSFLATYSYEQYF
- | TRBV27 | CASGRARSYEQYF
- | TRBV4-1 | CASSTYRDTYYEQYF
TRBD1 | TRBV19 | CASSISPGGYEQYF
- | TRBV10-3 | CAISEGLADDPSTDTQYF
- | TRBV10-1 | CASRDQRPSSYEQYF
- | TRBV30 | CAWKVGNTIYF
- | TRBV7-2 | CASSPVGRDTQYF
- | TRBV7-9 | CASSLVTATSYEQYF
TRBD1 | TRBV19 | CASSMGDSNTEAFF
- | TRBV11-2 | CASSPPGSLNTETQYF
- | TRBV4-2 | CASSQAQGGSNYGYTF
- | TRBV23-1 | CASTHPGHQTGNTIYF
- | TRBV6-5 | CASSRDPRSETQYF
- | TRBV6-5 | CASSWGQGGTGELFF
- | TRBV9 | CASSVGQVDGYTF
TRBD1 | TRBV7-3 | CASSLGGVTGGPGGQFF
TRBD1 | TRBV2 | CASRTGDYGYTF
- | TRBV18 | CASSPQGQSTDTQYF
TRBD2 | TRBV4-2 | CASSPRGLADSYEQYF
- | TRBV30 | CAWSVRGWSYEQYF
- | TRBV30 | CAWSPGRAGYTF
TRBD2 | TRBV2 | CASRTRGGGTDTQYF
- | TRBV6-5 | CASSPPLRPSSEAFF
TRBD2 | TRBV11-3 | CASSSPASGSYNEQFF
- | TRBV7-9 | CASSLLAVKETQYF
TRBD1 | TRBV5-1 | CASSPAGTGTTEAFF
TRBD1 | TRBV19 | CASSNRGRAQPQHF
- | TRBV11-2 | CASSPGPNTEAFF
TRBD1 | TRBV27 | CASGRTGGSYEQYF
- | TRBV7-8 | CASSPQISGTEAFF
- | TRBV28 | CASSYTGELFF
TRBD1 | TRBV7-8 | CASSLALAGGYEQYF
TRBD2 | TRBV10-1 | CASSARLAGGYIDEQFF
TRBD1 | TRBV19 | CASSIFGQGDQPQHF
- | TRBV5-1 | CASKPESSYNSPLHF
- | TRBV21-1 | CASSIPAGSDRLGNEQFF
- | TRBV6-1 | CASSDREGTDTQYF
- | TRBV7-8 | CASSRTGSYEQYF
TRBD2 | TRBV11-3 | CASSLQGTSGSQETQYF
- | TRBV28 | CASTYEGVNTEAFF
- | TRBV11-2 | CASSARGGQETQYF
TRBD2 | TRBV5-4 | CASSLVIAGPTDTQYF
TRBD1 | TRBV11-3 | CASSSRTGDGGYTF
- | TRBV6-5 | CASANSIMNTEAFF
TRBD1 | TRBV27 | CASSSTGSNQPQHF
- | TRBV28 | CASSLSVGLTGELFF
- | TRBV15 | CATSRDHELATQYF
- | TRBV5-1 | CASSLRVGRMNTGELFF
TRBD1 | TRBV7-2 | CASSLDGTGDGYTF
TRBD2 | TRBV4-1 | CASSLSPGTSYNEQFF
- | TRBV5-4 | CASSSRDSRTEAFF